The next 9 T cell receptor beta chains were all read from a single sample in a study of T cells in Graves' hyperthyroidism and ophthalmopathy. There were TCR beta CDR3 regions amplified from RNA transcripts. First-round RT-PCR targeting the TCR CDR3 was performed with the HTBI primer set. MiXCR was run by TCRdb on the multiplex PCR reads, yielding one entry per CDR3 protein. The profile covers around 540,000 distinct CDR3 sequences, with under 60% appearing a single time and 8% to 8.5% taken by the ten largest. Specimen: peripheral blood or thyroid tissue (not recorded which). These receptors came from a woman between 18 and 29 years old with Graves' hyperthyroidism.

This clonotype appeared many times. The chain uses TRBV10-3 and TRBJ1-1, with unresolved D. Trimming pared 10 bases from V and 4 bases from J, leaving 13 bases between. The CDR3 length is 12 residues. The germline V gene has CDR1 ENHRY and CDR2 SYGVKD. The CDR3 nucleotides read TGTGCCAGCGGTAAGCTTCGCACTGAAGCTTTCTTT. Protein product: CASGKLRTEAFF.

This clonotype was seen ten or more times. This chain connects TRBV5-1 to TRBJ1-6; D remains unclear. V was trimmed by 3 bases and J by 13 bases, leaving 14 bases between them. The CDR3 length is 13 residues. Germline assignment: CDR1 SGHRS and CDR2 YFSETQ. The CDR3 sequence is CASSSIEEGPLHF. In DNA form, the CDR3 reads TGCGCCAGCAGCTCAATCGAGGAAGGGCCCCTCCACTTT.

Many counts were recorded for this clonotype. The V and J genes are TRBV15 and TRBJ1-6; 8 bases are shared with TRBD1. J gave up 7 bases and V 5 bases, and 4 bases lay outside the gene matches. Per germline, CDR1 LNHNV and CDR2 YYDKDF (reference sequence). The CDR3 extends over 14 amino acids. CDR3 sequence: CATSFRGRNSPLHF. Here the CDR3 DNA reads TGTGCCACCAGCTTCAGGGGGCGGAATTCACCCCTCCACTTT.

The chain employs TRBV10-3 and TRBJ2-1; TRBD2 matches 12 bases. The germline gives CDR1 ENHRY, CDR2 SYGVKD. This CDR3 comprises 18 residues. J lost 5 bases, V lost 2 bases, and 10 bases had no gene match. In DNA, the CDR3 is TGTGCCATCAGTGAGCCTCCTCGACTAGCGGGAGATGACAATGAGCAGTTCTTC. Translating it yields CAISEPPRLAGDDNEQFF.

This clonotype came up a few times. V gene TRBV10-3 combines with J gene TRBJ1-3; tentatively, D is TRBD1 (6 bases). Trimming pared 2 bases from V and 0 bases from J, leaving 14 bases between. The CDR3 is 17 residues long. Per germline, CDR1 ENHRY and CDR2 SYGVKD. The CDR3 here is CAISENRGAHSGNTIYF. CDR3 DNA sequence: TGTGCCATCAGTGAGAATCGGGGGGCCCACTCTGGAAACACCATATATTTT.

In this sample, this clonotype turned up a few times. For the CDR3, the DNA is TGTGCCAGCAGCCAAGATTTAGGGACCTCCTATGGCTACACCTTC. It encodes CASSQDLGTSYGYTF. The chain uses TRBV25-1 and TRBJ1-2; tentative D call: TRBD1 (5 bases). Germline V CDR1 and CDR2: MGHDK, SYGVNS. CDR3 length: 15 residues. Trimming left V 6 bases short and J 4 bases short, with 18 bases between.

Worth noting for this clonotype: At one end, the junction sequence differs from germline, possibly due to a read error. V gene TRBV7-8 combines with J gene TRBJ1-5; 7 nucleotides agree with TRBD1. The CDR3 loop spans 15 amino acids. Looked up from germline, CDR1 is SGHVS and CDR2 is FQNEAQ. Here the CDR3 DNA reads TGTGCCAGCAGCTTAGCCAGGGGGGACAATGAGCCCCAGCATTTT. Its protein is CASSLARGDNEPQHF.

The V call is TRBV7-6, the J call TRBJ2-7; 7 nucleotides align to TRBD1. This CDR3 has 16 amino acids. Germline trimming cut 6 bases from V and 2 bases from J; bases unmatched to any gene: 13. CDR1 and CDR2 from the germline V gene are SGHVS and FNYEAQ. In nucleotides, the CDR3 is TGTGCCAGCAGGGGGGCTGGACAGGCGCGTCCCTACGAGCAGTACTTC. Residues: CASRGAGQARPYEQYF.

This clonotype was seen a few times. This chain connects TRBV19 to TRBJ1-1, with 9 bases that match TRBD1. Germline V gene data show CDR1 as LNHDA and CDR2 as SQIVND (reference sequence). V shed 4 bases, J shed 8 bases, and the junction held 11 bases outside the gene matches. The CDR3 runs to 15 residues. The CDR3 DNA sequence: TGTGCCAGTAGTAAAGCAGGACAGGGGAGTAGGGAAGCTTTCTTT. This sequence encodes CASSKAGQGSREAFF.